This TCR beta chain was retrieved from a study of cytomegalovirus exposure and HLA in healthy donors. V was clipped by 5 bases and J by 0 bases, with 11 bases between them. The CDR3 loop spans 15 amino acids. The germline V gene encodes CDR1 MNHNY and CDR2 SVGAGI (reference sequence). Use of 60 Vbeta and 13 Jbeta primers characterized the PCR. Per the original data handling: Unique TCR beta chains numbered about 72 million in a later analysis, with some 9.9 million shared. Produced via immunoSEQ multiplex PCR; TCRdb's table is partial and in-frame only. The V and J calls and the clone size are those of that table, but D and trimming were determined from the DNA. The sample table includes around 190,000 clones.

This clonotype was sampled from a woman under 40 in good health and CMV-seropositive. This sequence joins TRBV6-6 and TRBJ1-5; D possibly corresponds to TRBD1 (6 bases). The sample was PBMCs. DNA of the CDR3: TGTGCCAGCAGTCCACAGGGTTATAGCAATCAGCCCCAGCATTTT. Translating it yields CASSPQGYSNQPQHF.